The present entry profiles one T cell receptor (beta chain) with its context. Antigen specificity is unknown. The data were taken from a study of immune cell composition in non-small cell lung cancer. Regarding the study as a whole: Squamous lung tumours showed higher top 10 clone scores and clonality than adenocarcinomas. Squamous carcinomas (roughly 80%) more often had tumour-associated clones >0.5% than adenocarcinomas (roughly 33%). Tumour TCR-beta clonality was not significantly tied to smoking pack-years.

Germline V gene data show CDR1 as MDHEN and CDR2 as SYDVKM. V lost 5 bases and J lost 15; bases outside the gene matches: 12. This CDR3 region has 13 residues. The protocol was immunoSEQ multiplex PCR, while the TCRdb copy is restricted to in-frame clones and leaves out a portion. The sample contains under 3,000 clones, approximately 85% of which appear only once. The receptor was isolated from a human donor with non-small cell lung cancer. The sequenced sample was lung tumor tissue. This chain connects TRBV28 to TRBJ2-2, with TRBD1 identical over 7 bases. The CDR3 region is CASSLRARGQVFF. The DNA for the CDR3 is TGTGCCAGCAGTCTCCGAGCAAGGGGGCAAGTGTTTTTT.